One and the same sample provided the 17 T cell receptor beta chains below, sequenced in a study of T cell responses to AZD1222 COVID-19 vaccine. The assay was immunoSEQ multiplex PCR, and TCRdb's table has in-frame clones only and misses some. Among about 150,000 clones listed, about 90% were seen once. The input for sequencing was peripheral blood, taken 28 days after the second AZD1222 dose. These receptors came from an adult who received the AZD1222 COVID-19 vaccine.

The V gene is TRBV24-1, the J gene TRBJ1-5; TRBD1 might be the D (5 bases). Between the trimmed V and J ends, which lost 4 bases and 5 bases, there was a span of 11 bases. CDR1 and CDR2 (germline): KGHDR, SFDVKD. The CDR3 has 14 amino acids. CDR3 DNA sequence: TGTGCCACCAGTGACCCCGGGACTTATCAGCCCCAGCATTTT. It codes for CATSDPGTYQPQHF.

The gene calls are TRBV30 and TRBJ2-1, with unresolved D. From germline, CDR1 is GTSNPN and CDR2 SVGIG (reference sequence). V lost 3 bases and J 6 bases, leaving 9 bases between the germline ends. The CDR3 is made up of 12 amino acids. DNA of the CDR3: TGTGCCTGGAGCCGGAGTCTCAATGAGCAGTTCTTC. Translated: CAWSRSLNEQFF.

The rearrangement joins TRBV18 to TRBJ2-1, with 7 bases matching TRBD1. This CDR3 is 16 amino acids long. The ends lost 1 base at V and 2 bases at J; junction bases unmatched: 5. Germline values: CDR1 KGHSH, CDR2 LQKENI. The DNA for the CDR3 is TGTGCCAGCTCACCACAAGGGGGCCGAGCCTACAATGAGCAGTTCTTC. This encodes CASSPQGGRAYNEQFF.

J is TRBJ2-6 and V is TRBV7-6; perhaps TRBD2 as D (6 bases). V gave up 8 bases and J gave up 0 bases, with 11 bases separating them. The CDR3 loop spans 15 amino acids. Germline CDR1 is SGHVS and CDR2 is FNYEAQ. Written as DNA, the CDR3 is TGTGCCAGCGGGGTCGGGGGCTCTGGGGCCAACGTCCTGACTTTC. Translated, it gives CASGVGGSGANVLTF.

To note about this clone: Other nucleotide sequences in the sample specify the same CDR3. The rearrangement links TRBV27 to TRBJ2-1; 8 bases agree with TRBD2. This CDR3 is 13 amino acids long. Germline CDR1 reads MNHEY; CDR2 reads SMNVEV (reference sequence). V gave up 2 bases and J gave up 7 bases; unmatched junction bases: 1. The CDR3 loop is CASSLRGRNEQFF. The CDR3 DNA reads as TGTGCCAGCAGTTTACGCGGGAGGAATGAGCAGTTCTTC.

The chain recombines TRBV28 with TRBJ1-2, with a weak D call TRBD1 (6 bases). The V gene lost 1 base and the J gene lost 8 bases, with 14 bases spanning the gap. CDR1 and CDR2 from the germline V gene are MDHEN and SYDVKM. The CDR3 loop spans 14 amino acids. The CDR3: CASSLSGGRSGYTF. The CDR3 DNA is TGTGCCAGCAGTTTATCTGGGGGCCGAAGCGGCTACACCTTC.

This chain connects TRBV19 to TRBJ1-1; D remains unclear. This CDR3 comprises 12 residues. V lost 0 bases and J lost 10, with 9 bases in between. Germline lookup yields CDR1 LNHDA and CDR2 SQIVND (reference sequence). CDR3 region: CASSIDWNGAFF. CDR3 coding DNA: TGTGCCAGTAGTATAGATTGGAATGGAGCTTTCTTT.

This clone was observed a single time. This rearrangement joins TRBV5-1 to TRBJ2-7, with D possibly TRBD1 on 6 matching bases. Germline CDR1 SGHRS, CDR2 YFSETQ. The CDR3 consists of 14 residues. The V gene lost 7 bases and the J gene lost 12 bases, with 26 bases spanning the gap. The DNA of the CDR3 is TGCGCCAGCCAAAGCCCGGGACACCCGGAGAATCTGTACTTC. It translates to CASQSPGHPENLYF.

In this sample, this clone turned up a few times. The V gene is TRBV11-3, the J gene TRBJ1-5; maybe TRBD1 (5 bases). The CDR3 sequence is 18 residues long. Trimming removed 1 base at V and 0 bases at J, with 16 bases between. Germline values: CDR1 SGHNT, CDR2 YENEEA. CDR3 coding DNA: TGTGCCAGCAGCTTAGGAAAGGAAGAGGGGTATAGCAATCAGCCCCAGCATTTT. Residues: CASSLGKEEGYSNQPQHF.

The chain joins TRBV28 to TRBJ1-2; 8 bases are shared with TRBD1. The CDR3 loop spans 15 amino acids. V trimming: 1 base; J trimming: 4 bases; junction bases outside the gene matches: 5. The germline CDR1 and CDR2 sequences are MDHEN and SYDVKM. As DNA, the CDR3 is TGTGCCAGCAGTTTATTGGACAGGGCCGGCTATGGCTACACCTTC. Translation: CASSLLDRAGYGYTF.

The chain combines TRBV6-5 with TRBJ1-1, with 9 bases fitting TRBD1. Germline V gene data show CDR1 as MNHEY and CDR2 as SVGAGI. The CDR3 is 13 residues long. The J segment lost 3 bases and the V segment lost 7 bases, leaving 3 bases of the junction unmatched. CDR3: CASTRQGDTEAFF. CDR3 nucleotide sequence: TGTGCCAGCACAAGACAGGGGGACACTGAAGCTTTCTTT.

V is TRBV7-9 and J is TRBJ1-3; 9 bases are a match to TRBD1. The germline gives CDR1 SEHNR, CDR2 FQNEAQ (reference sequence). V trimming: 3 bases; J trimming: 1 base; junction bases outside the gene matches: 7. CDR3 length: 17 residues. DNA of the CDR3: TGTGCCAGCAGCTTTGGAGACAGGGGGTTTTCTGGAAACACCATATATTTT. Translating gives CASSFGDRGFSGNTIYF. The full variable domain, with the rest looked up from reference TRBV7-9 and TRBJ1-3, is DTGVSQNPRHKITKRGQNVTFRCDPISEHNRLYWYRQTLGQGPEFLTYFQNEAQLEKSRLLSDRFSAERPKGSFSTLEIQRTEQGDSAMYLCASSFGDRGFSGNTIYFGEGSWLTVV.

The chain is built from TRBV6-6 and TRBJ2-6; tentatively, D is TRBD1 (5 bases). Germline-derived CDR1 and CDR2 are MNHNY and SVGAGI (reference sequence). The V and J ends lost 8 bases and 4 bases respectively, with 18 bases between them. There are 16 residues in the CDR3. CDR3 nucleotide sequence: TGTGCCAGCCGCCGCCAGGGTTCTACCGGGGCCAACGTCCTGACTTTC. It translates to CASRRQGSTGANVLTF.

This clone appeared a few times. The chain has TRBV3-1 (or the pseudogene TRBV3-2) and TRBJ2-7; TRBD2 aligns across 9 bases. The length of the CDR3 is 16 residues. The V segment lost 6 bases and the J segment 3 bases; nucleotides outside the gene matches: 12. Germline values: CDR1 LGHDT, CDR2 YNNKEL (reference sequence). For the CDR3, the DNA is TGTGCCAGCAGTCCCCGTCTAGCGGGACCGTTCTACGAGCAGTACTTC. Protein product: CASSPRLAGPFYEQYF.

The gene calls are TRBV9 and TRBJ2-1, with D maybe TRBD1 (6 bases). Germline V gene sequence: CDR1 SGDLS, CDR2 YYNGEE. This CDR3 contains 15 residues. V lost 4 bases to trimming and J lost 7 bases, with 18 bases between them. The CDR3 spells CASSSGAGDWNEQFF. The CDR3, as DNA: TGTGCCAGCAGCTCCGGGGCAGGGGATTGGAATGAGCAGTTCTTC.

This clone has a single count. The chain recombines TRBV19 with TRBJ1-1; D is uncertain. V was trimmed by 3 bases and J by 1 base, leaving 9 bases between them. Per germline, CDR1 LNHDA and CDR2 SQIVND (reference sequence). This CDR3 spans 14 amino acids. In DNA, the CDR3 is TGTGCCAGTAGTATTTTACCCTCGAACACTGAAGCTTTCTTT. Protein sequence: CASSILPSNTEAFF.

The rearrangement uses TRBV6-2 or TRBV6-3 and TRBJ2-3; D call uncertain. This CDR3 is built from 13 residues. V was trimmed by 6 bases and J by 4 bases, leaving 11 bases between them. Germline V gives CDR1 MNHEY, CDR2 SVGEGT. The CDR3 region has the DNA TGTGCCAGCAGCACCGCTTTGGCAGATACGCAGTATTTT. This translates into CASSTALADTQYF.